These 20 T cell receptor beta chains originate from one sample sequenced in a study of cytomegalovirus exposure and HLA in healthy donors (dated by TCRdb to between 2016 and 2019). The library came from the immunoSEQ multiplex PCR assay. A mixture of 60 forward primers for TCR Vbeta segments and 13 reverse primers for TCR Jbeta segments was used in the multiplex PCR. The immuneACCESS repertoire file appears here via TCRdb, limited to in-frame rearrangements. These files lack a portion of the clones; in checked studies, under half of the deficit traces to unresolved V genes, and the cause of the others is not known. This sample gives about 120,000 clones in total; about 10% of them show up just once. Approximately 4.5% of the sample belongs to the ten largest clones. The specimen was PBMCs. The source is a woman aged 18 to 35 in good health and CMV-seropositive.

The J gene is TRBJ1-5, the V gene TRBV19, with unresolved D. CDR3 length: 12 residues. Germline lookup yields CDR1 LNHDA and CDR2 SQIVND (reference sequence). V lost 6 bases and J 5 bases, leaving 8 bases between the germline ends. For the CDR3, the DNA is TGTGCCAGTAGCCCACTCGATCAGCCCCAGCATTTT. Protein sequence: CASSPLDQPQHF.

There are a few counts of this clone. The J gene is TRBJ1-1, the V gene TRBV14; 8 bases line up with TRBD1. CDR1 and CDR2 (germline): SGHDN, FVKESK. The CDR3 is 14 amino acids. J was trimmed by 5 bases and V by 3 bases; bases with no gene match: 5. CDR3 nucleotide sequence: TGTGCCAGCAGCCATGCAGGGGGCCGGACTGAAGCTTTCTTT. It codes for CASSHAGGRTEAFF.

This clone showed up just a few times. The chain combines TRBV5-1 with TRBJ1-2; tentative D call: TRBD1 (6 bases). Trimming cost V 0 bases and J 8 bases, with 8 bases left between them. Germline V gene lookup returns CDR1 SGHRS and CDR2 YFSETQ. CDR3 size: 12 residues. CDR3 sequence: CASSLDQGGYTF. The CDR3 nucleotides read TGCGCCAGCAGCTTGGATCAGGGGGGCTACACCTTC.

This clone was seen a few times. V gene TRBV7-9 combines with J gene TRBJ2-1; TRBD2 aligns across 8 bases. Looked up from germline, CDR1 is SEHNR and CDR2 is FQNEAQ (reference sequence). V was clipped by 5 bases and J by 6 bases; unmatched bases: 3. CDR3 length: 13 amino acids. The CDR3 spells CASSTGTSNEQFF. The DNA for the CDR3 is TGTGCCAGCAGCACCGGGACTAGCAATGAGCAGTTCTTC.

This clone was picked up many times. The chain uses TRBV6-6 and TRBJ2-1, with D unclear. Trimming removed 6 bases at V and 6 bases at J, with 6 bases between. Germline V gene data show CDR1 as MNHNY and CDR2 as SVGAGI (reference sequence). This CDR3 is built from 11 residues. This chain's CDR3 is CASRTSNEQFF. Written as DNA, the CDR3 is TGTGCCAGCAGGACTTCCAATGAGCAGTTCTTC.

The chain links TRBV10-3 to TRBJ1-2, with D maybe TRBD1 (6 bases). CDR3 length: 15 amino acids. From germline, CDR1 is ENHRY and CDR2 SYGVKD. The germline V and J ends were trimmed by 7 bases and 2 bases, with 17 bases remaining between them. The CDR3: CAITALAGENYGYTF. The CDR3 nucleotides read TGTGCCATCACCGCTTTGGCAGGGGAAAACTATGGCTACACCTTC.

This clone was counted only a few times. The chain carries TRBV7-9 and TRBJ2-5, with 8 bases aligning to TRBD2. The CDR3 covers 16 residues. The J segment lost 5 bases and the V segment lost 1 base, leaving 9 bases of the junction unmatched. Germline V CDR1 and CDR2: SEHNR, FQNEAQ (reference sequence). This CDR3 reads CASSLVRAGVGETQYF. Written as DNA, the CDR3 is TGTGCCAGCAGCTTAGTTCGAGCGGGAGTGGGGGAGACCCAGTACTTC.

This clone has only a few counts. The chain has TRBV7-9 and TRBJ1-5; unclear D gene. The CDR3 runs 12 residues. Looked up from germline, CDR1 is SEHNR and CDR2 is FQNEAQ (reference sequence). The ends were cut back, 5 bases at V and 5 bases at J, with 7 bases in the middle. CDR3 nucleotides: TGTGCCAGCAGCCCTCTTGATCAGCCCCAGCATTTT. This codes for CASSPLDQPQHF.

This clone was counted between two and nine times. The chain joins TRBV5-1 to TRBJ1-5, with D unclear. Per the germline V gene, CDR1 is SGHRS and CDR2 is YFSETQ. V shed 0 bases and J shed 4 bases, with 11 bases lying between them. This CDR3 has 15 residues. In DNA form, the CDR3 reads TGCGCCAGCAGCTTGGGCGGAACTTTAAATCAGCCCCAGCATTTT. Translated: CASSLGGTLNQPQHF. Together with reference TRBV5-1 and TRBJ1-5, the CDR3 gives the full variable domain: KAGVTQTPRYLIKTRGQQVTLSCSPISGHRSVSWYQQTPGQGLQFLFEYFSETQRNKGNFPGRFSGRQFSNSRSEMNVSTLELGDSALYLCASSLGGTLNQPQHFGDGTRLSIL.

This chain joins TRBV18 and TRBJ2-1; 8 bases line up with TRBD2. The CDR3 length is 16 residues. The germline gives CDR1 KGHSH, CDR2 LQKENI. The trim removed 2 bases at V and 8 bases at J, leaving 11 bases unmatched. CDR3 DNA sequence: TGTGCCAGCTCACCAAGGTCGGGAGGGCCTTGGGATGAGCAGTTCTTC. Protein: CASSPRSGGPWDEQFF.

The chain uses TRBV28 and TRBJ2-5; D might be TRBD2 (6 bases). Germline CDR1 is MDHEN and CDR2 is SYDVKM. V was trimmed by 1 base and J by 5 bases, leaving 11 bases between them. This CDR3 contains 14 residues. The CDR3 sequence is CASSLLTGVETQYF. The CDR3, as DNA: TGTGCCAGCAGTTTATTAACGGGAGTGGAGACCCAGTACTTC.

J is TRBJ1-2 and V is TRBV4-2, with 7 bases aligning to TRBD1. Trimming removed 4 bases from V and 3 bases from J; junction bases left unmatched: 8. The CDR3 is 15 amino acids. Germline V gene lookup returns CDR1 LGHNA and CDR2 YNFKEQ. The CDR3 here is CASSPTSGTDYGYTF. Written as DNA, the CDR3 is TGTGCCAGCAGCCCAACCTCCGGGACAGACTATGGCTACACCTTC.

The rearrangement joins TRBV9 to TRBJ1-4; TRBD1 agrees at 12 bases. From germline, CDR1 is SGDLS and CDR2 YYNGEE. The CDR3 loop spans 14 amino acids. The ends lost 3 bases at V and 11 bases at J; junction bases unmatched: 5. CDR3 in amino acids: CASSEGQGARKLFF. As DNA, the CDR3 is TGTGCCAGCAGCGAGGGACAGGGGGCGCGTAAACTGTTTTTT.

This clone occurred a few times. CDR3 loop: CASSLRAFSYEQYF. In DNA, the CDR3 is TGTGCCAGCAGCCTGCGGGCGTTCTCCTACGAGCAGTACTTC. The chain is built from TRBV9 and TRBJ2-7; perhaps TRBD2 as D (5 bases). Germline V gene sequence: CDR1 SGDLS, CDR2 YYNGEE. Trimming removed 4 bases at V and 0 bases at J, with 11 bases between. The CDR3 spans 14 residues.

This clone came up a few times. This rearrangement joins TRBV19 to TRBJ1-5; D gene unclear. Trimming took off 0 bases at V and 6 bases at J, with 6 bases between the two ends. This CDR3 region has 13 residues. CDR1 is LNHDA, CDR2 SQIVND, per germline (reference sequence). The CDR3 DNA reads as TGTGCCAGTAGTATAGACCTACGTCAGCCCCAGCATTTT. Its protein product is CASSIDLRQPQHF.

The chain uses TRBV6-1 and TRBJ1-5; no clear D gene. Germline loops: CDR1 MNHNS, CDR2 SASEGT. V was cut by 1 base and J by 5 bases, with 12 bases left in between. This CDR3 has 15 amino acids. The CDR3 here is CASSEGPEAYQPQHF. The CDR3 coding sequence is TGTGCCAGCAGTGAAGGCCCAGAGGCCTATCAGCCCCAGCATTTT.

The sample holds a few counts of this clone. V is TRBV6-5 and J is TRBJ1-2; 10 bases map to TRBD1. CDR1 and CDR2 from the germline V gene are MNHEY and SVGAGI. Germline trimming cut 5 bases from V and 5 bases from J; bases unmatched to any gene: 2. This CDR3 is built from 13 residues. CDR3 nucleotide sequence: TGTGCCAGCAGTCGGACAGGGGGGTATGGCTACACCTTC. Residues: CASSRTGGYGYTF.

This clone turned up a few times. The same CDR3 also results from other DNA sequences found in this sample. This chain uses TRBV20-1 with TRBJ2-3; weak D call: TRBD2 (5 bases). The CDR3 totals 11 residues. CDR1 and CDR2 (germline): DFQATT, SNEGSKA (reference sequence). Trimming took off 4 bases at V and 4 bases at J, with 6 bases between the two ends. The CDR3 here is CSAKLADTQYF. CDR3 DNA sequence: TGCAGTGCTAAACTAGCAGATACGCAGTATTTT.

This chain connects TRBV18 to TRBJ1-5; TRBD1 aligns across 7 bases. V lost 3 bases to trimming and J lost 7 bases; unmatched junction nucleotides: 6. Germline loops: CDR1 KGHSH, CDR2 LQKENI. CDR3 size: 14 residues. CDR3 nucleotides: TGTGCCAGCTCACCTGTACAGGGGTCACAGCCCCAGCATTTT. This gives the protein CASSPVQGSQPQHF. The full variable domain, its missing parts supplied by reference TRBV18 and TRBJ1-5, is NAGVMQNPRHLVRRRGQEARLRCSPMKGHSHVYWYRQLPEEGLKFMVYLQKENIIDESGMPKERFSAEFPKEGPSILRIQQVVRGDSAAYFCASSPVQGSQPQHFGDGTRLSIL.

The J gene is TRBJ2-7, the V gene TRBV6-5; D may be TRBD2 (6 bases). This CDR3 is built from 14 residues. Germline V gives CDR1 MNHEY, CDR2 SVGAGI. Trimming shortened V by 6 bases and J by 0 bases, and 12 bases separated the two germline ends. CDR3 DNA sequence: TGTGCCAGCAGCCCTAGCGCAAGCTCCTACGAGCAGTACTTC. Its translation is CASSPSASSYEQYF.